These 6 T cell receptor beta chains originate from one sample sequenced in a study of blood T cell repertoires in COVID-19 (dated by TCRdb to the early 2020s). Library prep was done by the immunoSEQ multiplex PCR assay. TCRdb provides this immuneACCESS table in a form limited to in-frame rearrangements. Some clones are lacking; in checked studies, under half of them reflect an unresolved V gene, and why the rest are absent is not known. The table for this sample lists some 220,000 clones; 70% to 90% of them were counted only once. The ten biggest clones cover around 2.5% of the sample. Sequenced: peripheral blood. These TCRs come from a woman in her 70s with COVID-19, enrolled during active disease.

The chain is built from TRBV7-9 and TRBJ1-1, with TRBD1 matching over 9 bases. The germline gives CDR1 SEHNR, CDR2 FQNEAQ (reference sequence). This CDR3 region has 15 residues. With 0 bases clipped from V and 8 bases from J, the junction kept 7 bases outside the gene matches. Written as DNA, the CDR3 is TGTGCCAGCAGCTTAGCCGGGACAGGGTCTGAAGAAGCTTTCTTT. Translating it yields CASSLAGTGSEEAFF. The full variable domain, its missing parts supplied by reference TRBV7-9 and TRBJ1-1, is DTGVSQNPRHKITKRGQNVTFRCDPISEHNRLYWYRQTLGQGPEFLTYFQNEAQLEKSRLLSDRFSAERPKGSFSTLEIQRTEQGDSAMYLCASSLAGTGSEEAFFGQGTRLTVV.

The chain employs TRBV20-1 and TRBJ1-6; 9 bases fit TRBD1. CDR1 is DFQATT, CDR2 SNEGSKA, per germline (reference sequence). V was pared by 3 bases and J by 8 bases, with 5 bases of the junction left unmatched. This CDR3 is 14 amino acids long. Here the CDR3 reads CSASMGQGDSPLHF. The DNA for the CDR3 is TGCAGTGCTAGTATGGGACAGGGCGATTCACCCCTCCACTTT.

J is TRBJ1-4 and V is TRBV2; unclear D gene. The germline V gene encodes CDR1 SNHLY and CDR2 FYNNEI. The CDR3 is made up of 13 amino acids. V was clipped by 5 bases and J by 4 bases, with 8 bases between them. The CDR3 sequence is CASSSGFNEKLFF. The DNA for the CDR3 is TGTGCCAGCAGTTCCGGGTTTAATGAAAAACTGTTTTTT.

This sequence joins TRBV7-9 and TRBJ2-7, with 9 bases aligning to TRBD2. V lost 5 bases and J lost 3; bases outside the gene matches: 14. CDR3 length: 17 amino acids. The germline V gene has CDR1 SEHNR and CDR2 FQNEAQ (reference sequence). DNA of the CDR3: TGTGCCAGCAGCCGGGGGGTTAGCGGGAGAAATCTCTACGAGCAGTACTTC. It specifies CASSRGVSGRNLYEQYF.

This sequence joins TRBV27 and TRBJ1-1; TRBD1 might be the D (5 bases). The CDR3 contains 14 residues. Germline V CDR1 and CDR2: MNHEY, SMNVEV (reference sequence). The V and J ends lost 5 bases and 5 bases respectively, with 15 bases between them. CDR3 loop: CASSPDRGGTEAFF. As DNA, the CDR3 is TGTGCCAGCAGTCCGGACCGGGGGGGGACTGAAGCTTTCTTT.

To note about this clone: Other DNA sequences in the sample encode the same CDR3. V gene TRBV27 combines with J gene TRBJ1-2, with D perhaps TRBD1 (6 bases). The CDR3 runs to 13 residues. Germline values: CDR1 MNHEY, CDR2 SMNVEV (reference sequence). The V end lost 3 bases, the J end lost 8 bases, and 13 bases lay between the germline ends. In DNA form, the CDR3 reads TGTGCCAGCAGTTTCTGGGGGCTTCGCGGCTACACCTTC. Translated: CASSFWGLRGYTF.